Shown below are 8 T cell receptor beta chains from a single sample sequenced in a study of shared clonotypes between healthy human individuals. TCRdb's table, derived via immunoSEQ multiplex PCR, lists solely in-frame clones and lacks some. This sample has around 2.3 million clones, with around 95% found just once. The material sequenced was naive CD4+ T cells sorted from blood. Subset described: CD45RA+ positively selected. These receptors came from a man between 18 and 29 years old in good health.

This chain uses TRBV5-4 with TRBJ2-2, with D unresolved. Germline CDR1 is SGHNT and CDR2 is YYREEE (reference sequence). V was pared by 3 bases and J by 4 bases, with 1 base between. The CDR3 extends over 11 amino acids. CDR3 sequence: CASSSTGELFF. The CDR3 DNA follows: TGTGCCAGCAGCTCCACCGGGGAGCTGTTTTTT. Looking up the rest from reference TRBV5-4 and TRBJ2-2 gives the full variable domain: ETGVTQSPTHLIKTRGQQVTLRCSSQSGHNTVSWYQQALGQGPQFIFQYYREEENGRGNFPPRFSGLQFPNYSSELNVNALELDDSALYLCASSSTGELFFGEGSRLTVL.

The rearrangement uses TRBV10-3 and TRBJ2-3; 10 nucleotides match TRBD2. Germline V CDR1 and CDR2: ENHRY, SYGVKD. The junction had 7 bases not matched to a gene; V was cut back by 8 bases and J by 5 bases. CDR3 length: 14 amino acids. CDR3 in amino acids: CAIGVAGGLDTQYF. The CDR3 region has the DNA TGTGCCATCGGGGTAGCGGGGGGTTTAGATACGCAGTATTTT.

Note on this clone: The same CDR3 can be traced to other DNA sequences in this sample. The chain recombines TRBV29-1 with TRBJ1-1; no firm D call. V lost 4 bases and J lost 0, with 9 bases in between. The CDR3 is 13 amino acids. Germline V CDR1 and CDR2: SQVTM, ANQGSEA. The CDR3 region is CSVAGRLNTEAFF. The CDR3 coding sequence is TGCAGCGTTGCTGGCCGCCTGAACACTGAAGCTTTCTTT.

The chain has TRBV5-1 and TRBJ1-1, with 7 positions matching TRBD1. With V trimmed by 4 bases and J by 1 base, 10 bases remained unmatched. The CDR3 length is 16 residues. Germline V gene data show CDR1 as SGHRS and CDR2 as YFSETQ. This CDR3 reads CASSLNLGQPNTEAFF. CDR3 in DNA: TGCGCCAGCAGCCTGAATTTGGGACAGCCGAACACTGAAGCTTTCTTT.

On this clone itself: An end of the junction differs from the germline gene, which may be a read error. This chain links TRBV7-7 with TRBJ2-1, with TRBD2 matching 10 bases. Germline V gives CDR1 SSHAT, CDR2 FNYEAQ (reference sequence). The CDR3 extends over 15 amino acids. The CDR3 DNA reads as TGTGCTAGCAGCTTAGTAGCGGGAGGAAACAATGAGCAGTTCTTC. Translation: CASSLVAGGNNEQFF.

V and J are TRBV7-3 and TRBJ2-3, with a weak D call TRBD2 (6 bases). Germline V gene data show CDR1 as SGHTA and CDR2 as FQGTGA. Trimming shortened V by 6 bases and J by 4 bases, and 17 bases separated the two germline ends. This CDR3 region has 15 residues. The CDR3 nucleotides are TGTGCCAGCAGTCCACTGGGCGGGGCGGCAGATACGCAGTATTTT. Protein product: CASSPLGGAADTQYF.

The J gene is TRBJ1-5, the V gene TRBV12-2; TRBD1 is taken as the D call from the table, unchecked against the DNA. TRBV12-2 corresponds to a pseudogene. The CDR3 contains 18 residues. CDR3 loop: CASRLAGQGGVCNQPQHF. The CDR3 nucleotides read TGTGCAAGTCGCTTAGCGGGACAGGGAGGAGTGTGCAATCAGCCCCAGCATTTT.

The chain uses TRBV6-6 and TRBJ1-2, with D possibly TRBD1 on 5 matching bases. V lost 6 bases and J lost 0, with 11 bases in between. This CDR3 contains 14 residues. The germline CDR1 and CDR2 sequences are MNHNY and SVGAGI (reference sequence). The CDR3 nucleotides are TGTGCCAGCAGCCCGACAGCCACTAACTATGGCTACACCTTC. Its protein is CASSPTATNYGYTF.